This T cell receptor beta chain was identified during a study of T cell clonality in common variable immunodeficiency. The study, taken as a whole, reports: CVID subjects had higher TCRbeta clonality than healthy controls, most marked in about a third.

Assay: immunoSEQ multiplex PCR; the TCRdb copy retains only in-frame clones and omits some. Singletons are absent from the sample, which has about 43,000 clones. This clone was seen ten or more times. Its antigen is currently unknown. The missing CDR3 end, 3 residues past where the read stops, is filled in from the germline J gene. The germline CDR1 and CDR2 sequences are GTSNPN and SVGIG (reference sequence). Trimming removed 1 base from V and 2 bases from J; junction bases left unmatched: 4. The CDR3 length is 16 residues. The chain combines TRBV30 with TRBJ2-1; TRBD2 agrees at 11 bases. The clonotype was recovered from a person aged 18-70 years in good health. The material sequenced was peripheral blood mononuclear cells. The CDR3 DNA, read in part, is TGTGCCTGGAGTGGGCCACTAGCGGGGGCCTACAATGAG. Amino acids: CAWSGPLAGAYNE. The full-length CDR3 reads as CAWSGPLAGAYNEQFF. The whole variable domain, remainder taken from reference TRBV30 and TRBJ2-1, is SQTIHQWPATLVQPVGSPLSLECTVEGTSNPNLYWYRQAAGRGLQLLFYSVGIGQISSEVPQNLSASRPQDRQFILSSKKLLLSDSGFYLCAWSGPLAGAYNEQFFGPGTRLTVL.